This T cell receptor (beta chain) was recovered during a study of blood T cell repertoires in COVID-19. The ends lost 4 bases at V and 6 bases at J; junction bases unmatched: 5. This CDR3 is 14 amino acids long. Per germline, CDR1 MNHNY and CDR2 SVGAGI (reference sequence). Libraries were prepared by immunoSEQ multiplex PCR; TCRdb keeps only in-frame clonotypes and omits some of them. The data show about 130,000 clones, roughly 86% seen once. This clone has just a few counts. The V gene is TRBV6-6, the J gene TRBJ1-1; TRBD1 matches 10 bases. This clonotype originated in an older woman with COVID-19, enrolled during active disease. The specimen sequenced was peripheral blood. The CDR3 coding sequence is TGTGCCAGCAGTTTTTCGGACAGGGGGGCTGAAGCTTTCTTT. Encoded protein: CASSFSDRGAEAFF.